This T cell receptor (beta chain) was retrieved from a study of T cell repertoires in cytomegalovirus infection (dated by TCRdb to the late 2010s). Regarding the research as a whole: Recently identified HLA-C-restricted CMV epitopes, whose presentation resists viral immunomodulation, were targeted by peptide stimulations together with well-studied HLA-B-restricted epitopes. Because public TCR beta signatures pointed to carriage of CMV infection together with the matching HLA type, the HLA type of each donor mattered for the analysis.

The paper as a whole reports these results and caveats: The ex vivo response was dominated by HLA-C-restricted CMV-specific TCR beta clonotypes, and the single most frequent clonotype in two of eight donors was supplied by these HLA-C-restricted clonotypes. In both this cohort and an independent cohort of 352 donors, the cumulative frequency of public TCR beta family members distinguished carriers of CMV infection plus the relevant HLA type.

The sample's treatment or condition label, in plain terms: in vitro stimulation with specific CMV peptide epitopes to enrich CMV-specific T cells. This clonotype occurred a few times. Its specific antigen is unknown. Qualities for individual bases were not recorded, and no much larger clone is one base off. The CDR3 runs 15 amino acids, cysteine and phenylalanine included. Only the CDR3 DNA is retained, 45 bases long and in frame from the first base. Via the germline V gene, CDR1 is LGHNA and CDR2 YSLEER. V gives up 6 bases and J gives up 6 bases, and the segment between their germline ends measures 17 bases. Data came from an Illumina HiSeq 1500. TCRdb trimmed public reads at Q25 via fastp, called clones via MiXCR and kept in-frame beta chains. Rows with a matching CDR3 protein are joined into one entry that keeps the most common DNA and genes. In all, the sample holds about 920,000 distinct CDR3 sequences, and about a third of those were seen once. Of the sample, roughly 13% is held by the ten largest clones.

The rearranged segments are TRBV4-3 and TRBJ2-2; no confident D gene assignment can be made. This clonotype was sampled from a human donor in good health (CMV status not recorded). Some clones in this sample may be carry-over from other donors' samples. This material consisted of cultured CD8+ T cells from PBMCs, taken from culture after CMV antigen stimulation. CDR3 loop: CASSPGPRVAGELFF. The DNA sequence is as follows: TGCGCCAGCAGTCCGGGCCCCCGGGTTGCCGGGGAGCTGTTTTTT.